Shown below are 20 T cell receptor beta chains from a single sample sequenced in a study of blood T cell repertoires in COVID-19. TCRdb's copy holds only in-frame clones and misses some; the assay was immunoSEQ multiplex PCR. The table shows 150,000 to 200,000 clones, with 76% occurring only once. What was sequenced was PBMCs or T cells enriched from blood (not recorded which). The source of these receptors is a woman in her fifties or sixties with acute COVID-19.

This rearrangement joins TRBV7-8 to TRBJ2-7, with 9 nucleotides matching TRBD1. This CDR3 comprises 14 residues. Germline lookup yields CDR1 SGHVS and CDR2 FQNEAQ. J gave up 4 bases and V 5 bases, and 6 bases lay outside the gene matches. In DNA, the CDR3 is TGTGCCAGCAGCCCAACGGGACAGGGTTACGAGCAGTACGTC. Translating gives CASSPTGQGYEQYV.

The chain recombines TRBV18 with TRBJ1-2; possible D gene TRBD1, 6 bases. The CDR3 has 13 residues. V shed 6 bases and J shed 4 bases, with 12 bases lying between them. Germline assignment: CDR1 KGHSH and CDR2 LQKENI. The CDR3 region is CASSLTDSYGYTF. The CDR3 DNA reads as TGTGCCAGCTCCCTGACGGACAGCTATGGCTACACCTTC. The full variable domain, its missing parts supplied by reference TRBV18 and TRBJ1-2, is NAGVMQNPRHLVRRRGQEARLRCSPMKGHSHVYWYRQLPEEGLKFMVYLQKENIIDESGMPKERFSAEFPKEGPSILRIQQVVRGDSAAYFCASSLTDSYGYTFGSGTRLTVV.

The rearrangement links TRBV7-3 to TRBJ2-5; 7 bases agree with TRBD1. CDR1 and CDR2 (germline): SGHTA, FQGTGA. The CDR3 runs to 15 residues. Germline trimming cut 3 bases from V and 7 bases from J; bases unmatched to any gene: 11. CDR3 nucleotides: TGTGCCAGCAGCTTCTACAGGGGCCCCGCCACGACCCAGTACTTC. Its protein is CASSFYRGPATTQYF.

This clone was detected only once. J is TRBJ1-5 and V is TRBV28, with D possibly being TRBD1 (5 bases). Trimming pared 6 bases from V and 2 bases from J, leaving 14 bases between. The germline V gene has CDR1 MDHEN and CDR2 SYDVKM. The CDR3 has 15 amino acids. CDR3 region: CASSLDMSGNQPQHF. The DNA of the CDR3 is TGTGCCAGCAGCCTGGACATGTCTGGCAATCAGCCCCAGCATTTT.

The CDR3, as DNA: TGTGCCAGCAGCCGAAACAGGGACCTCTCCGAGCAGTACGTC. This translates into CASSRNRDLSEQYV. This chain connects TRBV11-2 to TRBJ2-7; possibly TRBD1 for D (6 bases). The CDR3 is 14 amino acids. In germline, CDR1 is SGHAT, CDR2 FQNNGV. The V and J ends lost 5 bases and 6 bases respectively, with 17 bases between them.

The chain employs TRBV19 and TRBJ2-1; 10 bases map to TRBD2. The V and J ends lost 6 bases and 9 bases, in that order; junction bases with no gene match: 8. The CDR3 is 14 amino acids. In germline, CDR1 is LNHDA, CDR2 SQIVND (reference sequence). CDR3 in amino acids: CASRRSGGAGEQFF. CDR3 sequence (DNA): TGTGCCAGTAGGAGGAGCGGGGGGGCCGGTGAGCAGTTCTTC.

This rearrangement joins TRBV6-5 to TRBJ1-2; D ambiguous. Trimming cost V 6 bases and J 8 bases, with 16 bases left between them. CDR3 length: 13 amino acids. Germline CDR1 reads MNHEY; CDR2 reads SVGAGI. The CDR3 reads CASSHDISRGYTF. The CDR3 DNA reads as TGTGCCAGCAGCCACGACATCAGCCGCGGCTACACCTTC.

This clone was observed a single time. The V gene is TRBV11-3, the J gene TRBJ1-1; 7 nucleotides line up with TRBD1. In germline, CDR1 is SGHNT, CDR2 YENEEA. The CDR3 runs 14 residues. V trimming: 7 bases; J trimming: 3 bases; junction bases outside the gene matches: 8. This chain's CDR3 is CASTTGEVDTEAFF. In nucleotides, the CDR3 is TGTGCCAGCACCACAGGGGAGGTCGACACTGAAGCTTTCTTT.

The gene calls are TRBV13 and TRBJ1-3; the match to TRBD1 covers 10 bases. Trimming took 8 bases from V and 4 from J; bases not matched to a gene: 2. There are 13 residues in the CDR3. The germline gives CDR1 PRHDT, CDR2 FYEKMQ (reference sequence). CDR3 in amino acids: CASGTGVGNTIYF. CDR3 nucleotide sequence: TGTGCCAGCGGGACAGGGGTCGGAAACACCATATATTTT.

This chain joins TRBV11-2 and TRBJ2-5; 14 bases are shared with TRBD2. The junction had 2 bases not matched to a gene; V was cut back by 5 bases and J by 3 bases. Germline V gives CDR1 SGHAT, CDR2 FQNNGV. CDR3 length: 15 amino acids. This CDR3 reads CASSAGLAGEETQYF. CDR3 sequence (DNA): TGTGCCAGCAGCGCGGGACTAGCGGGGGAAGAGACCCAGTACTTC.

The chain couples TRBV10-1 to TRBJ2-3; tentatively, D is TRBD2 (5 bases). V lost 0 bases, J lost 4 bases, and 11 bases lay in between. Germline V CDR1 and CDR2: WNHNN, SYGVQD (reference sequence). There are 15 residues in the CDR3. The CDR3 nucleotides are TGCGCCAGCAGTGAGTCGGGAGTGAATCCAGATACGCAGTATTTT. Its translation is CASSESGVNPDTQYF.

This chain uses TRBV5-4 with TRBJ2-3; possibly TRBD1 for D (6 bases). Per the germline V gene, CDR1 is SGHNT and CDR2 is YYREEE (reference sequence). The CDR3 has 14 residues. Trimming cost V 2 bases and J 5 bases, with 12 bases left between them. The CDR3 nucleotides read TGTGCCAGCAGCTTTGTGCAGGGGCTAGATACGCAGTATTTT. Translated, it gives CASSFVQGLDTQYF.

The gene calls are TRBV3-1 (or the pseudogene TRBV3-2) and TRBJ1-1; D not resolved. The length of the CDR3 is 12 residues. The V gene lost 2 bases and the J gene lost 3 bases, with 4 bases spanning the gap. Germline V gene data show CDR1 as LGHDT and CDR2 as YNNKEL (reference sequence). The chain's CDR3 is CASSQSDTEAFF. The DNA of the CDR3 is TGTGCCAGCAGCCAATCAGACACTGAAGCTTTCTTT.

The chain combines TRBV5-4 with TRBJ1-1; D unresolved. CDR1 is SGHNT and CDR2 is YYREEE in the germline V gene (reference sequence). Trimming shortened V by 1 base and J by 1 base, and 8 bases separated the two germline ends. The CDR3 consists of 14 residues. Here the CDR3 DNA reads TGTGCCAGCAGCTTGTGGGCGGGGAACACTGAAGCTTTCTTT. Translation gives CASSLWAGNTEAFF.

The gene calls are TRBV6-6 and TRBJ1-5; the match to TRBD1 covers 7 bases. V shed 6 bases and J 6 bases; nucleotides not matched to a gene: 8. The length of the CDR3 is 14 residues. Germline CDR1 is MNHNY and CDR2 is SVGAGI (reference sequence). The CDR3 DNA follows: TGTGCCAGCAGCTCGACAGGGTTAGGTCAGCCCCAGCATTTT. This sequence encodes CASSSTGLGQPQHF.

The rearrangement links TRBV7-9 to TRBJ1-2; no firm D call. This CDR3 is built from 14 residues. Per germline, CDR1 SEHNR and CDR2 FQNEAQ (reference sequence). V gave up 2 bases and J gave up 0 bases, with 7 bases separating them. In nucleotides, the CDR3 is TGTGCCAGCAGCTTAAGCCTTCCTAACTATGGCTACACCTTC. Translation gives CASSLSLPNYGYTF.

This clone was found once. This chain's CDR3 is CASSPGQEAKQYV. CDR3 nucleotides: TGTGCCAGCTCACCAGGACAGGAGGCTAAGCAGTACGTC. The chain has TRBV18 and TRBJ2-7; 7 bases map to TRBD1. V shed 2 bases and J 8 bases; nucleotides not matched to a gene: 6. The CDR3 has 13 residues. The germline V gene has CDR1 KGHSH and CDR2 LQKENI.

This clone was counted once. The V and J genes are TRBV7-3 and TRBJ2-5, with a weak D call TRBD1 (6 bases). The CDR3 loop spans 14 amino acids. The germline V gene has CDR1 SGHTA and CDR2 FQGTGA. The V end lost 5 bases, the J end lost 6 bases, and 16 bases lay between the germline ends. CDR3 sequence: CASSQYGGPQTQYF. The CDR3, as DNA: TGTGCCAGCAGCCAATATGGGGGCCCCCAGACCCAGTACTTC.

V and J are TRBV5-1 and TRBJ2-2, with 8 bases aligning to TRBD2. The CDR3 has 15 amino acids. Germline-derived CDR1 and CDR2 are SGHRS and YFSETQ. V dropped 1 base and J dropped 4; count of bases not matched to a gene: 3. The DNA for the CDR3 is TGCGCCAGCAGCTTGATCGGGAGGGGCACCGGGGAGCTGTTTTTT. Protein product: CASSLIGRGTGELFF.

The CDR3 DNA reads TGTGCCAGCAGACCCGGACAGGTCGACACTGAAGCTTTCTTT. This encodes CASRPGQVDTEAFF. This chain uses TRBV11-2 with TRBJ1-1, with 7 bases that match TRBD1. This CDR3 has 14 amino acids. V shed 6 bases, J shed 3 bases, and the junction held 7 bases outside the gene matches. Looked up from germline, CDR1 is SGHAT and CDR2 is FQNNGV.